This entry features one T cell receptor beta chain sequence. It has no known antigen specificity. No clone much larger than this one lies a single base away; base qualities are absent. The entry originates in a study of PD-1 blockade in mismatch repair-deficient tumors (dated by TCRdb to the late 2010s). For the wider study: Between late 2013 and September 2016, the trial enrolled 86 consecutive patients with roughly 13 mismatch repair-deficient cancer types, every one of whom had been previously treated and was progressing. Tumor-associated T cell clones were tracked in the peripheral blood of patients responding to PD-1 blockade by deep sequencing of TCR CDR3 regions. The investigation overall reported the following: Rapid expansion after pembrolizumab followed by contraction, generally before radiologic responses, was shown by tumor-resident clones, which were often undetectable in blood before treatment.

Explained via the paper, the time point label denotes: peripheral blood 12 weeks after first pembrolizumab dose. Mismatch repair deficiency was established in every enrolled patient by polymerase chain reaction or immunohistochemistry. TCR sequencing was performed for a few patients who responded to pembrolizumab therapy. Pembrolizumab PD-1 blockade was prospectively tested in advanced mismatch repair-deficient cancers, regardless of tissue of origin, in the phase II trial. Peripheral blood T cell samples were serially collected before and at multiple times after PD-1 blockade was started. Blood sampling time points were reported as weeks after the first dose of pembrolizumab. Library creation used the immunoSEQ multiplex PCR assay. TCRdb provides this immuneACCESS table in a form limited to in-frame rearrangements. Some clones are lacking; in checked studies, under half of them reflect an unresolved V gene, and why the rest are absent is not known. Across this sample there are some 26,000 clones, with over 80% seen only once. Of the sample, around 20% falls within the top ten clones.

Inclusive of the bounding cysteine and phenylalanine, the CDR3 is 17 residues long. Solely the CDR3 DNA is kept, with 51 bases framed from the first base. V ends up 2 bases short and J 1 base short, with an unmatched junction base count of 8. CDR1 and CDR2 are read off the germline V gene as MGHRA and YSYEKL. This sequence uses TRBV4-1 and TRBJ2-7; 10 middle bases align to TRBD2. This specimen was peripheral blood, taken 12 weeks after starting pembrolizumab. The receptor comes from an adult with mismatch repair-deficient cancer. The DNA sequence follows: TGCGCCAGCAGCCAACAAACTAGTAGCGGGAGGTCCTACGAGCAGTACTTC. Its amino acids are CASSQQTSSGRSYEQYF.